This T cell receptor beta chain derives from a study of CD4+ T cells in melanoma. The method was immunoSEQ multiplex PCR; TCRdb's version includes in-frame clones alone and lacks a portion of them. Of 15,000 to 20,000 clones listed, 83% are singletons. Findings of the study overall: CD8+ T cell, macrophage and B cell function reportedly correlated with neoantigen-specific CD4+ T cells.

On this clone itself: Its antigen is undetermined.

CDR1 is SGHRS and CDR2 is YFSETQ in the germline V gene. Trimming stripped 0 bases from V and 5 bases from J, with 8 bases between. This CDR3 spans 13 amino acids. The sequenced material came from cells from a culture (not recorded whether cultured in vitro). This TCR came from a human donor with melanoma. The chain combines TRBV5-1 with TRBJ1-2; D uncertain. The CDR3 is CASSLERQYGYTF. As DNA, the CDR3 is TGCGCCAGCAGCTTGGAACGGCAATATGGCTACACCTTC.